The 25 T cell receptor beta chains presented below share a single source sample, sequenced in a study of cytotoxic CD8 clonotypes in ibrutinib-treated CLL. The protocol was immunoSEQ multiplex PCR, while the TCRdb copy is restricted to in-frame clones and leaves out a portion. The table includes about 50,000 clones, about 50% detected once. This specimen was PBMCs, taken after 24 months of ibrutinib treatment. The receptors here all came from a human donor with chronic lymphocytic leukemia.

The CDR3 coding sequence is TGTGCCAGCAGACTATACAATGAGCAGTTCTTC. Protein sequence: CASRLYNEQFF. This rearrangement joins TRBV7-9 to TRBJ2-1, with D uncertain. This CDR3 region has 11 residues. Germline CDR1 and CDR2: SEHNR and FQNEAQ (reference sequence). V dropped 6 bases and J dropped 4 bases, with 4 bases sitting between them.

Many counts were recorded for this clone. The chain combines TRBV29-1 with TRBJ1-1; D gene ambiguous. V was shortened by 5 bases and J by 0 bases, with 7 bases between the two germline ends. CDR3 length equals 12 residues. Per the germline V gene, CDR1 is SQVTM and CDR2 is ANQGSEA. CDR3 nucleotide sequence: TGCAGCGTTAGGGAGTTGAACACTGAAGCTTTCTTT. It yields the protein CSVRELNTEAFF.

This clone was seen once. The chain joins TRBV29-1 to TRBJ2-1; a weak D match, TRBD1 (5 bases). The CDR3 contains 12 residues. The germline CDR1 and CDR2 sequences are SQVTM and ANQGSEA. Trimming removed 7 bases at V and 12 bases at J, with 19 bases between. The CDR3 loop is CSGRYARGAQFF. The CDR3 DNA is TGCAGCGGCCGATACGCTAGGGGTGCGCAGTTCTTC.

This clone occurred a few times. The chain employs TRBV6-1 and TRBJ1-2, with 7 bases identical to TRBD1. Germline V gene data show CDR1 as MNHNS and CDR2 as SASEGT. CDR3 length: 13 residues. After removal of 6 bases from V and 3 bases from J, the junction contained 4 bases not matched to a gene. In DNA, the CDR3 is TGTGCCAGCAGGCCCGGACAGGACTATGGCTACACCTTC. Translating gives CASRPGQDYGYTF.

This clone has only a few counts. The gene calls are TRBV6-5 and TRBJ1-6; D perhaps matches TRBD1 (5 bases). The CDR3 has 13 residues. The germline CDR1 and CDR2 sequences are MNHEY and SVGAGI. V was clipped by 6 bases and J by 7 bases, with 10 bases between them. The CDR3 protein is CASSRDGNSPLHF. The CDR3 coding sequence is TGTGCCAGCAGCAGGGACGGGAATTCACCCCTCCACTTT.

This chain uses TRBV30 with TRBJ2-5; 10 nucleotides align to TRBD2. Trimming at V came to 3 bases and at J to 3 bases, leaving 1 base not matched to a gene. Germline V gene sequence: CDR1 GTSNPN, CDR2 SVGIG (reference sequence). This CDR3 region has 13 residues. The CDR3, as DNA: TGTGCCTGGAGCCTAGCGGGGGAAGAGACCCAGTACTTC. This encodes CAWSLAGEETQYF. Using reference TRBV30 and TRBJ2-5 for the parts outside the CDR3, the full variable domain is SQTIHQWPATLVQPVGSPLSLECTVEGTSNPNLYWYRQAAGRGLQLLFYSVGIGQISSEVPQNLSASRPQDRQFILSSKKLLLSDSGFYLCAWSLAGEETQYFGPGTRLLVL.

CDR3 sequence reads: CASSAGTSRDEQYF. Here the CDR3 DNA reads TGCGCCAGCAGTGCCGGGACTAGTCGTGACGAGCAGTACTTC. The chain couples TRBV10-1 to TRBJ2-7; TRBD2 aligns across 8 bases. The CDR3 totals 14 residues. Germline loops: CDR1 WNHNN, CDR2 SYGVQD (reference sequence). Losses at the gene ends were 4 bases for V and 5 bases for J; bases not matched to a gene: 7.

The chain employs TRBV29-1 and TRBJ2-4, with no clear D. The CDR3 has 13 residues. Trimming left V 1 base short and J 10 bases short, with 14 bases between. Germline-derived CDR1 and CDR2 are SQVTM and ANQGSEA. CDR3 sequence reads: CSVEGPHPNIQYF. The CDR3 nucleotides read TGCAGCGTTGAAGGGCCTCACCCCAATATTCAGTACTTC. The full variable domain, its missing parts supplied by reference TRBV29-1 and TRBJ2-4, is SAVISQKPSRDICQRGTSLTIQCQVDSQVTMMFWYRQQPGQSLTLIATANQGSEATYESGFVIDKFPISRPNLTFSTLTVSNMSPEDSSIYLCSVEGPHPNIQYFGAGTRLSVL.

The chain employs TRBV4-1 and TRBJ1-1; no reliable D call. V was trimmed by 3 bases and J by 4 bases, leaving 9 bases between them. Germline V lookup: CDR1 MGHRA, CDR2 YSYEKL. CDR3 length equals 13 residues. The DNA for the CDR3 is TGCGCCAGCAGCCACCCTTCATCCACTGAAGCTTTCTTT. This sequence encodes CASSHPSSTEAFF.

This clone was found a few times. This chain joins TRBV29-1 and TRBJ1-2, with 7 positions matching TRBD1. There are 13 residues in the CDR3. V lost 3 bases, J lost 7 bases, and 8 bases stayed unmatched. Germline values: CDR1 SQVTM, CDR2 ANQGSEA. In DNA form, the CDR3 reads TGCAGCGTTGATGGGGACAGAACGTCTGGCTACACCTTC. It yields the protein CSVDGDRTSGYTF. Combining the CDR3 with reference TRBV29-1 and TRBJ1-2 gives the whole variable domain SAVISQKPSRDICQRGTSLTIQCQVDSQVTMMFWYRQQPGQSLTLIATANQGSEATYESGFVIDKFPISRPNLTFSTLTVSNMSPEDSSIYLCSVDGDRTSGYTFGSGTRLTVV.

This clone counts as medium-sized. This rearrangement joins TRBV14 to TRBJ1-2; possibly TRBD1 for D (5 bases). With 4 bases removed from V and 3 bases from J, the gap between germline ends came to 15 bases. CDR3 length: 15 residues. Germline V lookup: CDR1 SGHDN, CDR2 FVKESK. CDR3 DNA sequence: TGTGCCAGCAGCCCGGGGCAGGGAGGCTACTATGGCTACACCTTC. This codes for CASSPGQGGYYGYTF.

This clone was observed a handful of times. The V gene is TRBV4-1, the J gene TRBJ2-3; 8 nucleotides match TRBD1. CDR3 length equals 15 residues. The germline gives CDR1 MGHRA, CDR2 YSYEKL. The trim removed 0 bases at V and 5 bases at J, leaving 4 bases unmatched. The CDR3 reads CASSQEGQGLDTQYF. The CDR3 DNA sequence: TGCGCCAGCAGCCAAGAAGGACAGGGACTAGATACGCAGTATTTT.

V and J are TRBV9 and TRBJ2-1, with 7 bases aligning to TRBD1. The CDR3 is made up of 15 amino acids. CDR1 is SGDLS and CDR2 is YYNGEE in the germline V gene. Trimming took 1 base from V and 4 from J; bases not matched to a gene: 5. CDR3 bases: TGTGCCAGCAGCGTATCCGGGACAGATTACAATGAGCAGTTCTTC. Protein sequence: CASSVSGTDYNEQFF. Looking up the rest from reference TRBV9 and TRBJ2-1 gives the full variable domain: DSGVTQTPKHLITATGQRVTLRCSPRSGDLSVYWYQQSLDQGLQFLIQYYNGEERAKGNILERFSAQQFPDLHSELNLSSLELGDSALYFCASSVSGTDYNEQFFGPGTRLTVL.

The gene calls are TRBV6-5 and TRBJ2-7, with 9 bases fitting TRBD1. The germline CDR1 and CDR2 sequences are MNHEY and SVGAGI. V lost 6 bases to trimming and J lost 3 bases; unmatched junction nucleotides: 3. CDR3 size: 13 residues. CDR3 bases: TGTGCCAGCAGGACGACAGGGGGCTACGAGCAGTACTTC. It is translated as CASRTTGGYEQYF.

CDR3 loop: CATSRDGGLFETQYF. CDR3 DNA sequence: TGTGCCACCAGCAGAGATGGGGGGCTCTTTGAGACCCAGTACTTC. The chain carries TRBV15 and TRBJ2-5; possibly TRBD1 or TRBD2 for D (6 bases each). CDR1 is LNHNV and CDR2 is YYDKDF in the germline V gene (reference sequence). The germline V and J ends were trimmed by 0 bases and 5 bases, with 13 bases remaining between them. The CDR3 extends over 15 amino acids.

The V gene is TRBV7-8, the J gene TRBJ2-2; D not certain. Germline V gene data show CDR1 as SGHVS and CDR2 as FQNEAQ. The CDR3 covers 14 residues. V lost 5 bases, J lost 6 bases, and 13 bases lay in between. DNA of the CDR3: TGTGCCAGCAGCCGGACGGCCGGGCCCGGGGAGCTGTTTTTT. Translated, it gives CASSRTAGPGELFF.

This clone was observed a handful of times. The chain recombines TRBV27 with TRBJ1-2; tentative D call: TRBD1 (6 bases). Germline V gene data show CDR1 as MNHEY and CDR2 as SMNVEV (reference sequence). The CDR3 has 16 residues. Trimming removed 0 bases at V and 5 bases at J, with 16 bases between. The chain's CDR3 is CASSLSGGTVKYGYTF. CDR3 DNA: TGTGCCAGCAGTTTATCAGGGGGGACGGTCAAATATGGCTACACCTTC.

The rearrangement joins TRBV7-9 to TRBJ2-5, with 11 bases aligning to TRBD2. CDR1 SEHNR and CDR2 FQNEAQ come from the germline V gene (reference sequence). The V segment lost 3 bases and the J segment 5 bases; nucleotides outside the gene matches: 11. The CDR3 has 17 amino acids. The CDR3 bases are TGTGCCAGCAGCTTTGTAACTAGCGGGGGTCCGTGGGAGACCCAGTACTTC. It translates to CASSFVTSGGPWETQYF.

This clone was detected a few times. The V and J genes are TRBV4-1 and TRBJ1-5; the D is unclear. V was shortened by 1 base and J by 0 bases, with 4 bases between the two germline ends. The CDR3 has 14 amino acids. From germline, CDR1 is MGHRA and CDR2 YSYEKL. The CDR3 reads CASSQVGSNQPQHF. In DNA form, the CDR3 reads TGCGCCAGCAGCCAAGTGGGTAGCAATCAGCCCCAGCATTTT.

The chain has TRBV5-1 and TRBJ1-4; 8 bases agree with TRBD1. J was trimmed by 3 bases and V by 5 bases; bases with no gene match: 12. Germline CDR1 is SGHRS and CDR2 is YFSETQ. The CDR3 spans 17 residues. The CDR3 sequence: CASSPSPQQGANEKLFF. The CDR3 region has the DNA TGCGCCAGCAGTCCCTCCCCCCAACAGGGGGCTAATGAAAAACTGTTTTTT.

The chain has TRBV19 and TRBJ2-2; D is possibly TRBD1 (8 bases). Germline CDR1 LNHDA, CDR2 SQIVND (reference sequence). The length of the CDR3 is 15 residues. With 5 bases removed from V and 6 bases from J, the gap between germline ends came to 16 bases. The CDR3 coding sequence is TGTGCCAGTAGTCCAAGGACAGGGAGGGCCGGGGAGCTGTTTTTT. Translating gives CASSPRTGRAGELFF.

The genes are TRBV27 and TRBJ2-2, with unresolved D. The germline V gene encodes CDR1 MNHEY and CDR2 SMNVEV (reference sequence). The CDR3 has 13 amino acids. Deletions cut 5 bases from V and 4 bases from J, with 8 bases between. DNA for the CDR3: TGTGCCAGCAGTAATTGGGGCACCGGGGAGCTGTTTTTT. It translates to CASSNWGTGELFF.

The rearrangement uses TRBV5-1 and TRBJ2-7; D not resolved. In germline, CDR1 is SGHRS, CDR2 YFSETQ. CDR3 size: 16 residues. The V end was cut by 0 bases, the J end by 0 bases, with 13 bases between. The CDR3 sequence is CASSLVGRQSSYEQYF. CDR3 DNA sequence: TGCGCCAGCAGCTTGGTTGGGCGCCAGAGCTCCTACGAGCAGTACTTC.

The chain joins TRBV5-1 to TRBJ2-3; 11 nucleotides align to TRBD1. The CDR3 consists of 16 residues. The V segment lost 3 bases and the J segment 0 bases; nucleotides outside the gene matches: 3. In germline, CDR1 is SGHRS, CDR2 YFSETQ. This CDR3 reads CASSYGQGASTDTQYF. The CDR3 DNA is TGCGCCAGCAGCTACGGACAGGGGGCGAGCACAGATACGCAGTATTTT. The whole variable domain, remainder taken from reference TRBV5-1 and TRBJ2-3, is KAGVTQTPRYLIKTRGQQVTLSCSPISGHRSVSWYQQTPGQGLQFLFEYFSETQRNKGNFPGRFSGRQFSNSRSEMNVSTLELGDSALYLCASSYGQGASTDTQYFGPGTRLTVL.

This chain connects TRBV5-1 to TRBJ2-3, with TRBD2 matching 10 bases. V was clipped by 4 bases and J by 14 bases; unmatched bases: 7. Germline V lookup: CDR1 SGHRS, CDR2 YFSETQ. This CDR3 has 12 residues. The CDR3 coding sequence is TGCGCCAGCAGCCTAGCGGGGGAAGGGGTGTATTTT. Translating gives CASSLAGEGVYF.